Shown below are 12 T cell receptor beta chains from a single sample sequenced in a study of beta chain features in type 1 diabetes. Notes on the study in general: TCRB CDR3s were moderately but significantly shorter in Type 1 diabetes patients in all four CD4+ subsets.

Antigens for these TCRs are unknown. The study reverse transcribed the entire isolated RNA, so it sequenced expressed TCRB transcripts. Only in-frame clones appear in the TCRdb table, and some are missing; sequencing was by immunoSEQ multiplex PCR. The profile shows about 260,000 clones, approximately 25% of them singletons. Sequenced sample: naive CD4+ T cells from blood. Receptors originate from a woman in her 30s with type 1 diabetes.

The V call is TRBV28, the J call TRBJ2-1; no clear D gene. Looked up from germline, CDR1 is MDHEN and CDR2 is SYDVKM. V lost 4 bases, J lost 0 bases, and 13 bases lay in between. The CDR3 extends over 16 amino acids. Here the CDR3 reads CASSSPGRSSYNEQFF. For the CDR3, the DNA is TGTGCCAGCAGTTCCCCCGGCAGGTCCTCCTACAATGAGCAGTTCTTC.

This clone was detected only a few times. This sequence joins TRBV30 and TRBJ2-3; TRBD2 might be the D (5 bases). This CDR3 is 17 amino acids long. V was cut by 1 base and J by 0 bases, with 17 bases left in between. Germline assignment: CDR1 GTSNPN and CDR2 SVGIG (reference sequence). This CDR3 reads CAWSGSAVPKSTDTQYF. DNA for the CDR3: TGTGCCTGGAGTGGCTCAGCGGTACCGAAGAGCACAGATACGCAGTATTTT.

The chain combines TRBV29-1 with TRBJ1-2, with D possibly TRBD1 on 6 matching bases. Trimming took off 7 bases at V and 8 bases at J, with 17 bases between the two ends. Germline CDR1 SQVTM, CDR2 ANQGSEA. The CDR3 covers 12 residues. The CDR3 here is CSADRLSGGYTF. The DNA for the CDR3 is TGCAGCGCGGACAGATTGTCAGGAGGCTACACCTTC.

This clone was picked up a small number of times. The chain has TRBV18 and TRBJ2-7; 9 nucleotides agree with TRBD1. J lost 2 bases, V lost 4 bases, and 3 bases had no gene match. The CDR3 covers 14 residues. The germline gives CDR1 KGHSH, CDR2 LQKENI. In nucleotides, the CDR3 is TGTGCCAGCTCACGAGGACAGGGGCCCTACGAGCAGTACTTC. It translates to CASSRGQGPYEQYF.

This clone was seen a handful of times. The V gene is TRBV11-1, the J gene TRBJ1-2; D gene unclear. Trimming left V 4 bases short and J 4 bases short, with 7 bases between. CDR3 length equals 12 residues. The germline V gene has CDR1 SGHAT and CDR2 FQDESV (reference sequence). CDR3 sequence (DNA): TGTGCCAGCAGCTCCCGGAGCTATGGCTACACCTTC. Its protein product is CASSSRSYGYTF.

In its sample, this clone was seen a few times. The V and J genes are TRBV19 and TRBJ2-1; 9 bases fit TRBD2. After removal of 5 bases from V and 4 bases from J, the junction contained 6 bases not matched to a gene. Germline CDR1 reads LNHDA; CDR2 reads SQIVND (reference sequence). CDR3 length: 15 amino acids. The CDR3 DNA reads as TGTGCCAGTAGTGTGACTAGCGGACTATACAATGAGCAGTTCTTC. Translation gives CASSVTSGLYNEQFF.

In its sample, this clone was seen a few times. The CDR3 is CASSFTGSGANVLTF. CDR3 DNA sequence: TGCGCCAGCAGCTTCACAGGTTCTGGGGCCAACGTCCTGACTTTC. The V gene is TRBV5-1, the J gene TRBJ2-6, with D maybe TRBD1 (5 bases). The germline V gene has CDR1 SGHRS and CDR2 YFSETQ. The CDR3 loop spans 15 amino acids. Trimming took 2 bases from V and 1 from J, leaving 7 bases between them.

This clone has only one observation. This sequence joins TRBV2 and TRBJ1-5, with D perhaps TRBD1 (6 bases). CDR1 is SNHLY, CDR2 FYNNEI, per germline. V was pared by 4 bases and J by 6 bases, with 13 bases between. CDR3 size: 14 residues. The CDR3 DNA follows: TGTGCCAGCAGTGCTGAGGCAGGGGCTCAGCCCCAGCATTTT. This codes for CASSAEAGAQPQHF.

The CDR3 DNA is TGCAGCGCTACCCGGGGGACTTACAATGAGCAGTTCTTC. Amino acids: CSATRGTYNEQFF. The genes are TRBV29-1 and TRBJ2-1; TRBD2 is a possible D gene (6 bases). This CDR3 is 13 amino acids long. Trimming removed 7 bases at V and 4 bases at J, with 14 bases between. Germline V gene lookup returns CDR1 SQVTM and CDR2 ANQGSEA.

This clone was detected only a few times. The chain combines TRBV2 with TRBJ2-7, with 7 bases aligning to TRBD2. V gave up 1 base and J gave up 6 bases; unmatched junction bases: 6. Germline CDR1 is SNHLY and CDR2 is FYNNEI. The CDR3 is 14 residues long. The CDR3 DNA is TGTGCCAGCAGTGAAGGGTGGAGGGAGGGCGAGCAGTACTTC. The encoded protein is CASSEGWREGEQYF.

The chain is built from TRBV9 and TRBJ2-5, with D uncertain. CDR1 is SGDLS, CDR2 YYNGEE, per germline. The CDR3 is made up of 11 amino acids. The V end was cut by 0 bases, the J end by 6 bases, with 3 bases between. The DNA of the CDR3 is TGTGCCAGCAGCGTAGTAAAGACCCAGTACTTC. This translates into CASSVVKTQYF.

This clone has more than one count but fewer than ten. The CDR3 reads CASTILVGRQYF. The CDR3, as DNA: TGTGCCAGCACCATTTTAGTGGGGAGACAGTACTTC. The chain links TRBV27 to TRBJ2-7; D is perhaps TRBD2 (5 bases). The CDR3 is 12 amino acids. Germline V CDR1 and CDR2: MNHEY, SMNVEV (reference sequence). Deletions cut 7 bases from V and 10 bases from J, with 17 bases between.